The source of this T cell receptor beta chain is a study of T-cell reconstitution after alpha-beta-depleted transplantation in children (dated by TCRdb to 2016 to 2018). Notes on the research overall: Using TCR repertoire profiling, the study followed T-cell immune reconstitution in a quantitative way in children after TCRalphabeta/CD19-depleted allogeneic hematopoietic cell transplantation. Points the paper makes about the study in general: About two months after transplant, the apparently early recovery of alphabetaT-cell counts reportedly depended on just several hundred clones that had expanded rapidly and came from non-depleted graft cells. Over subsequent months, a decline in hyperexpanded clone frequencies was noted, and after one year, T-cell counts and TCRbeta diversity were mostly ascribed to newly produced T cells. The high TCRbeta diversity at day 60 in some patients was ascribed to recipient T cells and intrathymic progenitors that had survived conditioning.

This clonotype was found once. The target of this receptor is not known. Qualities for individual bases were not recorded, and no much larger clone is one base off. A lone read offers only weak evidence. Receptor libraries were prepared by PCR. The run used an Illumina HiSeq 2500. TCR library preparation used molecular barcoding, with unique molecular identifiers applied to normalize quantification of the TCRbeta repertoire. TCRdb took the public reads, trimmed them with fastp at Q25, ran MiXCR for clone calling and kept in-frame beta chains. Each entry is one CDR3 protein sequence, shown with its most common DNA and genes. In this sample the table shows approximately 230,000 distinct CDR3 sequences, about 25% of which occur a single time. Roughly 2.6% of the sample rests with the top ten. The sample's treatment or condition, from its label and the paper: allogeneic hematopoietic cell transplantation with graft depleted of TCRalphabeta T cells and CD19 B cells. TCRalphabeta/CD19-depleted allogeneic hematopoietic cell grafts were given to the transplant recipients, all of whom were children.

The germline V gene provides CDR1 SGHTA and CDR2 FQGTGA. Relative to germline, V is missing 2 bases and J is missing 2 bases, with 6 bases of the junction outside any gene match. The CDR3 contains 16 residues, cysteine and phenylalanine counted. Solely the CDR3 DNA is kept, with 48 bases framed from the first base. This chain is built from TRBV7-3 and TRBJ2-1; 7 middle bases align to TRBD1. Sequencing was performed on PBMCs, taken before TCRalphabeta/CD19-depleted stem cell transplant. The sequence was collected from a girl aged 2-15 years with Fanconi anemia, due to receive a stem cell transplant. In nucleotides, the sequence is TGTGCCAGCAGCTTAGGGGCTGGGACAGCCTACAATGAGCAGTTCTTC. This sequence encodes CASSLGAGTAYNEQFF.